Presented here are 11 T cell receptor beta chains from one specimen sequenced in a study of blood T cell repertoires in COVID-19. Measured with immunoSEQ multiplex PCR; TCRdb has only the in-frame clones, and not every one. The sample has 190,000 or so clones; roughly 90% are singletons. The sample consisted of PBMCs or T cells enriched from blood (not recorded which). The origin of the receptors is a man between 18 and 35 years old with acute COVID-19.

J is TRBJ2-3 and V is TRBV19; 12 nucleotides align to TRBD2. V lost 2 bases to trimming and J lost 6 bases; unmatched junction nucleotides: 6. CDR1 is LNHDA, CDR2 SQIVND, per germline (reference sequence). CDR3 length equals 16 residues. The CDR3 reads CASSIHGTSGPDTQYF. In nucleotides, the CDR3 is TGTGCCAGTAGTATACACGGGACTAGCGGGCCCGATACGCAGTATTTT.

The chain is built from TRBV6-5 and TRBJ1-3; D is unclear. CDR1 and CDR2 from the germline V gene are MNHEY and SVGAGI. Deletions cut 7 bases from V and 0 bases from J, with 4 bases between. The length of the CDR3 is 12 residues. CDR3 in amino acids: CASTSSGNTIYF. DNA for the CDR3: TGTGCCAGCACGTCCTCTGGAAACACCATATATTTT.

This chain connects TRBV4-1 to TRBJ1-1; D uncertain. Germline CDR1 MGHRA, CDR2 YSYEKL. V lost 0 bases, J lost 0 bases, and 11 bases lay in between. This CDR3 is 16 amino acids long. The CDR3 region has the DNA TGCGCCAGCAGCCAAGACAGCGGCAGTTTGAACACTGAAGCTTTCTTT. Its translation is CASSQDSGSLNTEAFF.

This chain links TRBV5-8 with TRBJ2-7; TRBD1 matches 10 bases. Germline V gives CDR1 SGHTS, CDR2 YDEGEE. The CDR3 is 17 residues long. The V gene end was trimmed by 0 bases and the J gene end by 1 base; junction bases not matched to a gene: 7. The DNA for the CDR3 is TGTGCCAGCAGCTTGGACTGGCCGGGACAGGGGTCCTACGAGCAGTACTTC. This codes for CASSLDWPGQGSYEQYF.

CDR3 loop: CASSIAGVAYEQYF. The CDR3 DNA reads TGTGCCAGTAGTATAGCGGGAGTAGCCTACGAGCAGTACTTC. The gene calls are TRBV19 and TRBJ2-7; D perhaps matches TRBD2 (6 bases). V gave up 1 base and J gave up 2 bases, with 9 bases separating them. This CDR3 region has 14 residues. Germline V gene lookup returns CDR1 LNHDA and CDR2 SQIVND (reference sequence).

The chain combines TRBV11-3 with TRBJ2-7; 8 bases agree with TRBD2. V shed 6 bases, J shed 3 bases, and the junction held 10 bases outside the gene matches. The CDR3 runs to 15 residues. Germline values: CDR1 SGHNT, CDR2 YENEEA. CDR3 loop: CASSSSLAGVYEQYF. The CDR3 nucleotides read TGTGCCAGCAGTTCCTCCCTAGCGGGTGTCTACGAGCAGTACTTC.

This rearrangement joins TRBV6-1 to TRBJ2-1; D perhaps matches TRBD1 (6 bases). V shed 3 bases and J shed 4 bases, with 10 bases lying between them. The CDR3 is 14 residues long. Germline lookup yields CDR1 MNHNS and CDR2 SASEGT. As DNA, the CDR3 is TGTGCCAGCAGTGATGTGCAGGGGTACAATGAGCAGTTCTTC. Its translation is CASSDVQGYNEQFF.

This clone appeared a single time. This rearrangement joins TRBV19 to TRBJ2-7; TRBD2 matches at 10 bases. The V and J ends lost 6 bases and 6 bases, in that order; junction bases with no gene match: 5. The CDR3 loop spans 13 amino acids. The germline CDR1 and CDR2 sequences are LNHDA and SQIVND (reference sequence). The CDR3 sequence: CASRGLASGEQYF. Here the CDR3 DNA reads TGTGCCAGTAGGGGACTAGCGTCCGGCGAGCAGTACTTC.

This rearrangement joins TRBV7-9 to TRBJ2-7; TRBD2 matches at 11 bases. V lost 2 bases, J lost 2 bases, and 2 bases stayed unmatched. The CDR3 loop spans 15 amino acids. Germline CDR1 and CDR2: SEHNR and FQNEAQ (reference sequence). CDR3: CASSLSSGRAYEQYF. The CDR3 bases are TGTGCCAGCAGCTTAAGTAGCGGGAGGGCCTACGAGCAGTACTTC.

V is TRBV3-1 (or the pseudogene TRBV3-2) and J is TRBJ1-6; a possible D gene is TRBD1 (6 bases). V lost 0 bases to trimming and J lost 6 bases, with 12 bases between them. This CDR3 region has 16 residues. Germline CDR1 is LGHDT and CDR2 is YNNKEL (reference sequence). CDR3 nucleotide sequence: TGTGCCAGCAGCCAAGAGACAGGTCGATTTAATTCACCCCTCCACTTT. This encodes CASSQETGRFNSPLHF.

The gene calls are TRBV5-1 and TRBJ2-1; 10 bases match TRBD1. Germline values: CDR1 SGHRS, CDR2 YFSETQ. V trimming: 2 bases; J trimming: 8 bases; junction bases outside the gene matches: 10. The CDR3 is 16 residues long. This CDR3 reads CASSLLVGQGIDEQFF. In nucleotides, the CDR3 is TGCGCCAGCAGCTTACTTGTGGGACAGGGGATCGATGAGCAGTTCTTC.